One sample yielded the 32 T cell receptor beta chains listed below, sequenced in a study of cytomegalovirus exposure and HLA in healthy donors. 60 Vbeta and 13 Jbeta primers were used in PCR. Measured with immunoSEQ multiplex PCR; TCRdb has only the in-frame clones, and not every one. Of some 210,000 clones listed, about 89% are singletons. Sequencing was carried out using PBMCs. The receptors come from a man under 40 in good health and CMV-seronegative.

Only one count was recorded for this clone. This chain uses TRBV5-1 with TRBJ2-3; TRBD2 is a possible D gene (5 bases). The ends were cut back, 0 bases at V and 6 bases at J, with 11 bases in the middle. Germline lookup yields CDR1 SGHRS and CDR2 YFSETQ. The CDR3 runs 14 residues. The CDR3 nucleotides read TGCGCCAGCAGCTTGGAGGGAGTTGGGGATACGCAGTATTTT. Amino acids: CASSLEGVGDTQYF.

The chain joins TRBV6-4 to TRBJ2-5, with a weak D call TRBD2 (7 bases). Germline lookup yields CDR1 MRHNA and CDR2 SNTAGT. V was pared by 0 bases and J by 2 bases, with 10 bases between. This CDR3 is built from 15 residues. The CDR3 reads CASSDSGGGQETQYF. In DNA form, the CDR3 reads TGTGCCAGCAGTGACTCAGGGGGGGGTCAAGAGACCCAGTACTTC.

This clone appeared a few times. The chain combines TRBV7-2 with TRBJ1-2; 10 bases are a match to TRBD1. The CDR3 consists of 16 residues. V shed 2 bases and J 9 bases; nucleotides not matched to a gene: 12. The germline V gene has CDR1 SGHTA and CDR2 FQGNSA. The chain's CDR3 is CASSLSGTGASISYTF. CDR3 DNA: TGTGCCAGCAGCTTATCCGGGACAGGGGCTTCTATTAGCTACACCTTC.

The J gene is TRBJ1-1, the V gene TRBV7-2; the match to TRBD1 covers 8 bases. The ends lost 2 bases at V and 6 bases at J; junction bases unmatched: 8. CDR3 size: 15 residues. In germline, CDR1 is SGHTA, CDR2 FQGNSA. Here the CDR3 reads CASSLQTGVLSEAFF. DNA for the CDR3: TGTGCCAGCAGCTTACAGACAGGGGTTTTGTCTGAAGCTTTCTTT.

J is TRBJ1-4 and V is TRBV7-9, with D uncertain. CDR1 and CDR2 (germline): SEHNR, FQNEAQ (reference sequence). Deletions cut 2 bases from V and 2 bases from J, with 6 bases between. The CDR3 covers 14 residues. The CDR3 nucleotides read TGTGCCAGCAGCTTATTAGCCACTAATGAAAAACTGTTTTTT. It specifies CASSLLATNEKLFF. Full variable domain (outside the CDR3, taken from reference TRBV7-9 and TRBJ1-4): DTGVSQNPRHKITKRGQNVTFRCDPISEHNRLYWYRQTLGQGPEFLTYFQNEAQLEKSRLLSDRFSAERPKGSFSTLEIQRTEQGDSAMYLCASSLLATNEKLFFGSGTQLSVL.

The chain uses TRBV5-1 and TRBJ2-7; TRBD1 is a possible D gene (6 bases). Between the trimmed V and J ends, which lost 3 bases and 6 bases, there was a span of 19 bases. The CDR3 loop spans 15 amino acids. The germline V gene encodes CDR1 SGHRS and CDR2 YFSETQ. CDR3 coding DNA: TGCGCCAGCAGCTCGTCGGGACAAATGGTCCCCGAGCAGTACTTC. Its protein is CASSSSGQMVPEQYF.

The gene calls are TRBV6-1 and TRBJ2-5; weak D call: TRBD2 (6 bases). Germline V lookup: CDR1 MNHNS, CDR2 SASEGT. CDR3 length: 14 amino acids. The germline V and J ends were trimmed by 6 bases and 1 base, with 12 bases remaining between them. The CDR3 DNA follows: TGTGCCAGCAGCGCGGGACGGATCCAAGAGACCCAGTACTTC. It is translated as CASSAGRIQETQYF.

The genes are TRBV9 and TRBJ1-6, with D possibly matching TRBD1 (5 bases). Trimming shortened V by 3 bases and J by 9 bases, and 13 bases separated the two germline ends. CDR1 is SGDLS and CDR2 is YYNGEE in the germline V gene. This CDR3 has 14 amino acids. The CDR3, as DNA: TGTGCCAGCAGCGGTTCGGACAAAAGTTCACCCCTCCACTTT. This translates into CASSGSDKSSPLHF. The full variable domain, in which reference TRBV9 and TRBJ1-6 provide the parts outside the CDR3, is DSGVTQTPKHLITATGQRVTLRCSPRSGDLSVYWYQQSLDQGLQFLIQYYNGEERAKGNILERFSAQQFPDLHSELNLSSLELGDSALYFCASSGSDKSSPLHFGNGTRLTVT.

The gene calls are TRBV6-7 and TRBJ2-5; D remains unclear. TRBV6-7 is recorded as an ORF, its role being uncertain. The CDR3 spans 17 residues. The ends were cut back, 5 bases at V and 0 bases at J, with 19 bases in the middle. This CDR3 reads CASSHPWPSPYQETQYF. The CDR3 bases are TGTGCCAGCAGTCACCCGTGGCCTAGTCCATACCAAGAGACCCAGTACTTC.

The chain uses TRBV19 and TRBJ1-2, with D possibly being TRBD1 (5 bases). The V and J ends lost 3 bases and 4 bases respectively, with 12 bases between them. The germline V gene encodes CDR1 LNHDA and CDR2 SQIVND (reference sequence). This CDR3 region has 14 residues. The CDR3 region is CASSIGGNGYGYTF. The CDR3 DNA reads as TGTGCCAGTAGTATCGGGGGGAATGGCTATGGCTACACCTTC.

The V call is TRBV6-1, the J call TRBJ2-7; perhaps TRBD1 as D (6 bases). CDR1 and CDR2 from the germline V gene are MNHNS and SASEGT. Trimming cost V 2 bases and J 2 bases, with 13 bases left between them. The CDR3 is 15 amino acids. This CDR3 reads CASSESGQRAYEQYF. In DNA, the CDR3 is TGTGCCAGCAGTGAATCAGGACAGAGAGCCTACGAGCAGTACTTC.

This chain connects TRBV5-4 to TRBJ2-4; possibly TRBD2 for D (6 bases). Germline loops: CDR1 SGHNT, CDR2 YYREEE (reference sequence). The CDR3 consists of 14 residues. Trimming removed 4 bases from V and 5 bases from J, with 13 bases in between. The CDR3 region is CASSTGPGENIQYF. Here the CDR3 DNA reads TGTGCCAGCAGCACGGGCCCGGGAGAAAACATTCAGTACTTC.

Of note for this clone: This sample includes further DNA sequences coding for the same CDR3. This chain links TRBV30 with TRBJ1-3; D not resolved. This CDR3 spans 14 amino acids. The V end lost 2 bases, the J end lost 10 bases, and 18 bases lay between the germline ends. Germline CDR1 reads GTSNPN; CDR2 reads SVGIG (reference sequence). The CDR3 sequence: CAWSQDARIVTIYF. The CDR3 DNA is TGTGCCTGGAGTCAGGATGCCAGGATCGTGACCATATATTTT.

The chain recombines TRBV19 with TRBJ2-7, with D tentatively TRBD2 (6 bases). The V gene lost 4 bases and the J gene lost 6 bases, with 16 bases spanning the gap. The CDR3 covers 14 residues. Germline V gene data show CDR1 as LNHDA and CDR2 as SQIVND (reference sequence). The CDR3 nucleotides are TGTGCCAGTAGTAAGGAGACGGTCGGGGGCGAGCAGTACTTC. Its translation is CASSKETVGGEQYF.

V gene TRBV18 combines with J gene TRBJ1-5, with TRBD1 matching 8 bases. The CDR3 has 15 residues. V dropped 3 bases and J dropped 5; count of bases not matched to a gene: 6. From germline, CDR1 is KGHSH and CDR2 LQKENI. In DNA form, the CDR3 reads TGTGCCAGCTCACCCACAGGGGGAAGCGATCAGCCCCAGCATTTT. Protein: CASSPTGGSDQPQHF.

The V and J genes are TRBV18 and TRBJ2-3; TRBD2 agrees at 12 bases. The CDR3 is 15 amino acids. The junction had 0 bases not matched to a gene; V was cut back by 0 bases and J by 5 bases. CDR1 KGHSH and CDR2 LQKENI come from the germline V gene. CDR3: CASSPPTSGRDTQYF. The CDR3 DNA reads as TGTGCCAGCTCACCACCGACTAGCGGGAGAGATACGCAGTATTTT. The complete variable domain, with remaining parts taken from reference TRBV18 and TRBJ2-3, reads NAGVMQNPRHLVRRRGQEARLRCSPMKGHSHVYWYRQLPEEGLKFMVYLQKENIIDESGMPKERFSAEFPKEGPSILRIQQVVRGDSAAYFCASSPPTSGRDTQYFGPGTRLTVL.

The chain uses TRBV18 and TRBJ1-5, with no clear D. Between the trimmed V and J ends, which lost 6 bases and 7 bases, there was a span of 16 bases. The CDR3 contains 14 residues. Per the germline V gene, CDR1 is KGHSH and CDR2 is LQKENI. The CDR3 sequence is CASSPNPLEQPQHF. The CDR3 DNA reads as TGTGCCAGCTCTCCGAACCCTTTGGAGCAGCCCCAGCATTTT.

The genes are TRBV2 and TRBJ1-6, with TRBD1 matching 7 bases. J was trimmed by 9 bases and V by 1 base; bases with no gene match: 3. The germline gives CDR1 SNHLY, CDR2 FYNNEI. The length of the CDR3 is 14 residues. The DNA for the CDR3 is TGTGCCAGCAGTGAAGGTCAGGGGGGTTCACCCCTCCACTTT. Amino acids: CASSEGQGGSPLHF.

V usage is TRBV6-5 and J usage is TRBJ2-1, with 11 bases fitting TRBD2. V gave up 6 bases and J gave up 9 bases; unmatched junction bases: 7. This CDR3 region has 14 residues. Germline CDR1 reads MNHEY; CDR2 reads SVGAGI. The CDR3 nucleotides read TGTGCCAGCAGGGAAGTAGCGGGGGGGACTGAGCAGTTCTTC. This translates into CASREVAGGTEQFF.

The genes are TRBV5-4 and TRBJ2-4; the D gene is possibly TRBD2 (6 bases). CDR3 length equals 14 residues. Germline V gene lookup returns CDR1 SGHNT and CDR2 YYREEE (reference sequence). The ends were cut back, 9 bases at V and 5 bases at J, with 18 bases in the middle. CDR3 region: CATIAAGTENIQYF. The CDR3 DNA is TGTGCCACCATTGCGGCGGGGACGGAAAACATTCAGTACTTC.

The V call is TRBV12-5, the J call TRBJ1-2, with unresolved D. With 0 bases removed from V and 8 bases from J, the gap between germline ends came to 16 bases. Germline V gene data show CDR1 as LGHNT and CDR2 as FRNRAP. The CDR3 contains 15 residues. CDR3 amino acids: CASGLVLGNVEGYTF. The CDR3 DNA reads TGTGCTAGTGGTTTGGTACTCGGGAACGTTGAGGGCTACACCTTC.

The rearrangement links TRBV12-5 to TRBJ2-7; D ambiguous. V was clipped by 2 bases and J by 6 bases, with 8 bases between them. The CDR3 has 12 amino acids. Germline assignment: CDR1 LGHNT and CDR2 FRNRAP. The CDR3 is CASGLPGGEQYF. CDR3 nucleotides: TGTGCTAGTGGTTTGCCAGGTGGCGAGCAGTACTTC.

The rearrangement links TRBV6-5 to TRBJ1-5; 9 nucleotides align to TRBD1. This CDR3 is 14 amino acids long. The germline V gene has CDR1 MNHEY and CDR2 SVGAGI. The trim removed 7 bases at V and 4 bases at J, leaving 5 bases unmatched. The DNA of the CDR3 is TGTGCCAGCAAGAGGGACAGGGCTAATCAGCCCCAGCATTTT. It is translated as CASKRDRANQPQHF.

This clone was seen just once. The rearrangement joins TRBV19 to TRBJ2-7, with 10 positions matching TRBD1. The CDR3 is 15 amino acids. Germline CDR1 is LNHDA and CDR2 is SQIVND (reference sequence). Trimming took 6 bases from V and 6 from J; bases not matched to a gene: 11. CDR3 residues: CASRQTGTGVREQYF. The CDR3 DNA reads TGTGCCAGTAGACAGACCGGGACAGGGGTCCGCGAGCAGTACTTC.

The chain combines TRBV28 with TRBJ1-4; 8 bases agree with TRBD1. V lost 4 bases and J lost 8; bases outside the gene matches: 9. The CDR3 has 15 residues. Germline lookup yields CDR1 MDHEN and CDR2 SYDVKM. CDR3 residues: CASSSRTGREEKLFF. The CDR3 region has the DNA TGTGCCAGCAGTTCGAGGACAGGGAGGGAAGAAAAACTGTTTTTT.

This chain joins TRBV13 and TRBJ2-7; 11 nucleotides align to TRBD1. The CDR3 has 15 residues. With 4 bases clipped from V and 5 bases from J, the junction kept 7 bases outside the gene matches. CDR1 and CDR2 from the germline V gene are PRHDT and FYEKMQ (reference sequence). The CDR3 region is CASSSRDRGTHEQYF. In DNA form, the CDR3 reads TGTGCCAGCAGCTCCCGGGACAGGGGGACCCACGAGCAGTACTTC.

This clone appeared once. The V call is TRBV10-1, the J call TRBJ2-2, with D perhaps matching TRBD2 (6 bases). The germline CDR1 and CDR2 sequences are WNHNN and SYGVQD (reference sequence). V lost 5 bases to trimming and J lost 5 bases, with 9 bases between them. CDR3 size: 13 residues. The CDR3 spells CASSPGGTGELFF. The CDR3 DNA is TGCGCCAGCAGTCCTGGGGGGACCGGGGAGCTGTTTTTT.

The chain uses TRBV6-5 and TRBJ2-7; D possibly corresponds to TRBD1 (5 bases). The CDR3 is 14 residues long. The V and J ends lost 5 bases and 3 bases respectively, with 14 bases between them. CDR1 is MNHEY, CDR2 SVGAGI, per germline. The CDR3 nucleotides are TGTGCCAGCAGTCGCGACAGCCGACACTACGAGCAGTACTTC. It codes for CASSRDSRHYEQYF.

The gene calls are TRBV9 and TRBJ1-1; D unclear. This CDR3 has 14 residues. Germline CDR1 and CDR2: SGDLS and YYNGEE. Trimming shortened V by 4 bases and J by 1 base, and 11 bases separated the two germline ends. CDR3 bases: TGTGCCAGCAGCCCCCGCGAGGGGAACACTGAAGCTTTCTTT. Its translation is CASSPREGNTEAFF.

The V call is TRBV5-4, the J call TRBJ2-7; possibly TRBD1 for D (5 bases). This CDR3 has 12 amino acids. Per the germline V gene, CDR1 is SGHNT and CDR2 is YYREEE (reference sequence). Trimming removed 4 bases at V and 6 bases at J, with 11 bases between. This CDR3 reads CASSVSGFEQYF. CDR3 DNA sequence: TGTGCCAGCAGCGTCTCAGGGTTCGAGCAGTACTTC.

The genes are TRBV16 and TRBJ2-7; the match to TRBD1 covers 8 bases. The germline CDR1 and CDR2 sequences are KGHSY and FQNENV. V lost 4 bases to trimming and J lost 5 bases; unmatched junction nucleotides: 7. The CDR3 is made up of 14 amino acids. The DNA of the CDR3 is TGTGCCAGCAGCCGGTATGGGACAGGAGACGAGCAGTACTTC. Residues: CASSRYGTGDEQYF.

This sequence joins TRBV5-1 and TRBJ1-6, with 9 bases that match TRBD1. Unmatched junction bases numbered 11, after V lost 5 bases and J lost 11 bases. CDR1 is SGHRS, CDR2 YFSETQ, per germline. The CDR3 has 15 amino acids. DNA for the CDR3: TGCGCCAGCAGTCCCGGGACAGGGCGCCGGGCACCCCTCCACTTT. Protein product: CASSPGTGRRAPLHF. Full variable domain (outside the CDR3, taken from reference TRBV5-1 and TRBJ1-6): KAGVTQTPRYLIKTRGQQVTLSCSPISGHRSVSWYQQTPGQGLQFLFEYFSETQRNKGNFPGRFSGRQFSNSRSEMNVSTLELGDSALYLCASSPGTGRRAPLHFGNGTRLTVT.